Given below is one T cell receptor (beta chain) in context. Profiling relied on immunoSEQ multiplex PCR, and the TCRdb table lists in-frame clones only, not all of them. Found here are 90,000 to 120,000 clones, about 89% of them singletons; the top ten hold 5.5% to 8%. The entry originates in a study of T cell responses to AZD1222 COVID-19 vaccine. V lost 4 bases and J 4 bases, leaving 14 bases between the germline ends. Germline values: CDR1 MNHEY, CDR2 SVGAGI. The CDR3 covers 15 residues. The source material was peripheral blood, sampled on day 0 of AZD1222 vaccination. J is TRBJ1-5 and V is TRBV6-5; maybe TRBD1 (6 bases). The receptor was isolated from an adult in good health. The CDR3 DNA follows: TGTGCCAGCAGTTCCCGGGACATAAGAAATCAGCCCCAGCATTTT. It encodes CASSSRDIRNQPQHF.